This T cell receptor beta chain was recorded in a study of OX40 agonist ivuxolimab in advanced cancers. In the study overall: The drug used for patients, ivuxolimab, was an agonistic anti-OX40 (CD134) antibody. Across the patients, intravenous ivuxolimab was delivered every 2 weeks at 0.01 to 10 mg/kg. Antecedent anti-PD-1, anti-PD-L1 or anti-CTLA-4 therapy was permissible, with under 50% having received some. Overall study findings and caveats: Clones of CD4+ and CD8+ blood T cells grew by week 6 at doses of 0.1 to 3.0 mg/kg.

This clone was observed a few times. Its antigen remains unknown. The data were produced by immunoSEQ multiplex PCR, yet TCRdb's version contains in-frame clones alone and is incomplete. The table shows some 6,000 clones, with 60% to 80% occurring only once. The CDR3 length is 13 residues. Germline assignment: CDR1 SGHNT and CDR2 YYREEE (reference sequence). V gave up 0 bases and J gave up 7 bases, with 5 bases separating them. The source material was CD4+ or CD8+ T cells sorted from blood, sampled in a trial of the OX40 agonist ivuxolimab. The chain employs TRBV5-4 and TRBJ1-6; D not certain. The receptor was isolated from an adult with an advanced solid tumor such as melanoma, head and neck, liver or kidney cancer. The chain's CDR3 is CASSLVRNSPLHF. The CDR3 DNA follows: TGTGCCAGCAGCTTGGTAAGGAATTCACCCCTCCACTTT.